Listed below are T cell receptor beta chains from one sample, sequenced in a study of Ad26.COV2.S vaccination and SARS-CoV-2 variants. Repertoires were generated with immunoSEQ multiplex PCR, while TCRdb's copy carries only in-frame clones and drops some. This table holds around 270,000 clones, around nine tenths found once. The source material was peripheral blood, sampled in a trial of Ad26.COV2.S vaccine versus placebo. All receptors derive from a person between 18 and 60 years old who received the Ad26.COV2.S COVID-19 vaccine or a placebo. Each CDR3 is given with its conserved first and last residue. The D gene is left open where the match is weak. The size entry is marked missing in some rows and otherwise reads once, few, many or a size class.

D: TRBD1; J: TRBJ2-1; V: TRBV4-1; length: 14; size: -; CDR3: CASSRILVRDRQFF; DNA: TGCGCCAGCAGCCGAATCCTCGTCCGGGACAGACAGTTCTTC
D: TRBD1; J: TRBJ2-7; V: TRBV5-1; length: 16; size: -; CDR3: CASSWGQGARGYEQYF; DNA: TGCGCCAGCAGCTGGGGACAGGGGGCCAGAGGCTACGAGCAGTACTTC
D: -; J: TRBJ2-3; V: TRBV5-1; length: 14; size: few; CDR3: CASSLGGIEDTQYF; DNA: TGCGCCAGCAGCTTAGGGGGGATTGAAGATACGCAGTATTTT
D: -; J: TRBJ2-1; V: TRBV5-6; length: 12; size: -; CDR3: CASSGDGGKEIF; DNA: TGTGCCAGCAGCGGAGATGGAGGAAAAGAGATCTTC
D: -; J: TRBJ1-1; V: TRBV27; length: 13; size: -; CDR3: CASSFLRYTEAFF; DNA: TGTGCCAGCAGTTTCCTCCGGTACACTGAAGCTTTCTTT
D: -; J: TRBJ1-5; V: TRBV7-9; length: 15; size: -; CDR3: CASSRLGTNNQPQHF; DNA: TGTGCCAGCAGTAGACTCGGGACAAATAATCAGCCCCAGCATTTT
D: -; J: TRBJ2-4; V: TRBV4-3; length: 20; size: -; CDR3: CASSQEVLGSLLLAKNIQYF; DNA: TGCGCCAGCAGCCAAGAGGTATTGGGATCTTTACTCCTAGCCAAAAACATTCAGTACTTC
D: -; J: TRBJ1-1; V: TRBV4-3; length: 15; size: -; CDR3: CASSQDISGVTEAFF; DNA: TGCGCCAGCAGCCAAGATATATCGGGGGTTACTGAAGCTTTCTTT
D: -; J: TRBJ2-1; V: TRBV29-1; length: 12; size: -; CDR3: CSSRGAYNEQFF; DNA: TGCAGCTCGAGGGGGGCCTACAATGAGCAGTTCTTC
D: -; J: TRBJ1-1; V: TRBV5-1; length: 14; size: -; CDR3: CASSLETMNTEAFF; DNA: TGCGCCAGCAGCTTGGAGACTATGAACACTGAAGCTTTCTTT
D: TRBD1; J: TRBJ1-5; V: TRBV7-9; length: 16; size: -; CDR3: CASSPDGTGGNQPQHF; DNA: TGTGCCAGCAGCCCCGACGGGACAGGAGGCAATCAGCCCCAGCATTTT
D: TRBD2; J: TRBJ2-5; V: TRBV10-3; length: 17; size: -; CDR3: CAISERASGGVGETQYF; DNA: TGTGCCATCAGTGAGCGGGCTAGCGGGGGGGTTGGAGAGACCCAGTACTTC
D: TRBD2; J: TRBJ2-5; V: TRBV4-2; length: 17; size: -; CDR3: CASSLTSGGPPVETQYF; DNA: TGTGCCAGCAGCCTCACTAGCGGGGGGCCTCCGGTTGAGACCCAGTACTTC
D: TRBD2; J: TRBJ2-5; V: TRBV7-2; length: 16; size: -; CDR3: CASSLKNGRVGETQYF; DNA: TGTGCCAGCAGCTTGAAGAACGGGAGGGTGGGCGAGACCCAGTACTTC
D: -; J: TRBJ2-5; V: TRBV10-3; length: 10; size: -; CDR3: CAISRETQYF; DNA: TGTGCCATCAGTCGGGAGACCCAGTACTTC